A selection of T cell receptor beta chains follows, all from one sample in a study of T cells after yellow fever vaccination. TCRdb re-analysed the 5' RACE reads in MiXCR, keeping a single row per CDR3 protein. In the table there are a few hundred thousand distinct CDR3 sequences, less than 20% of which are singletons. The source material was PBMCs, sampled 5 days after the first yellow fever vaccination. The receptors shown here come from a man aged 18 to 35 who received the YFV17D yellow fever vaccine. Each CDR3 is given with its conserved first and last residue. The D gene is left open where the match is weak. Not all rows give a size; the values are once, few, many and, for expanded clones, a class.

TRBJ2-7 | TRBV20-1 | . | . | CSAQTGLGYEQYF | TGCAGTGCTCAGACGGGGCTAGGGTACGAGCAGTACTTC
TRBJ2-5 | TRBV7-2 | . | . | CASSRSHEGETQYF | TGTGCCAGCAGCCGATCACATGAGGGGGAGACCCAGTACTTC
TRBJ2-3 | TRBV5-1 | . | few | CASSLWVGGPDTQYF | TGCGCCAGCAGCCTGTGGGTGGGGGGGCCAGATACGCAGTATTTT
TRBJ1-1 | TRBV5-1 | TRBD1 | . | CASSYSGTGVTEAFF | TGCGCCAGCAGCTACTCCGGAACAGGGGTTACTGAAGCTTTCTTT
TRBJ1-6 | TRBV28 | . | few | CASSRANAFSYNSPLHF | TGTGCCAGCAGCCGTGCGAACGCATTCTCCTATAATTCACCCCTCCACTTT
TRBJ2-5 | TRBV2 | . | . | CASRGPASQETQYF | TGTGCCAGCAGGGGGCCGGCCAGTCAAGAGACCCAGTACTTC
TRBJ2-5 | TRBV6-1 | TRBD1 | . | CASSPDRARRTVQETQYF | TGTGCCAGCAGTCCGGACAGGGCCAGAAGGACGGTCCAAGAGACCCAGTACTTC
TRBJ2-5 | TRBV12-3/TRBV12-4 | TRBD2 | . | CASSPRSGGQQETQYF | TGTGCCAGCAGTCCCCGTAGCGGGGGGCAACAAGAGACCCAGTACTTC
TRBJ2-7 | TRBV7-9 | . | few | CASSFQSGGTYEQYF | TGTGCCAGCAGTTTTCAATCAGGGGGGACCTACGAGCAGTACTTC
TRBJ2-2 | TRBV7-3 | . | . | CASSPNHGQGNTGELFF | TGTGCCAGCAGCCCGAATCATGGGCAGGGGAACACCGGGGAGCTGTTTTTT
TRBJ2-1 | TRBV7-9 | TRBD1 | few | CASRGQGVYNEQFF | TGTGCCAGCAGAGGACAGGGGGTTTACAATGAGCAGTTCTTC
TRBJ2-1 | TRBV24-1 | TRBD1 | . | CATSDRTGGSYNEQFF | TGTGCCACCAGTGATAGGACAGGGGGTTCCTACAATGAGCAGTTCTTC
TRBJ2-3 | TRBV7-9 | TRBD1 | . | CASSSTTQGGTQYF | TGTGCCAGCAGCTCGACCACACAGGGGGGTACGCAGTATTTT
TRBJ2-3 | TRBV6-1 | . | . | CASSRNRVTDTQYF | TGTGCCAGCAGTCGGAACAGGGTCACAGATACGCAGTATTTT
TRBJ1-2 | TRBV9 | . | many | CASSVDGEPDYGYTF | TGTGCCAGCAGCGTAGACGGGGAACCAGACTATGGCTACACCTTC
TRBJ1-2 | TRBV25-1 | TRBD1 | . | CASRGRGPYGYTF | TGTGCCAGCAGGGGCAGGGGGCCCTATGGCTACACCTTC
TRBJ2-7 | TRBV29-1 | TRBD1 | few | CSVEDLRPTGNEYEQYF | TGCAGCGTTGAAGATCTTCGGCCGACAGGGAACGAGTACGAGCAGTACTTC
TRBJ1-1 | TRBV6-5 | . | few | CASSYTGRDTEAFF | TGTGCCAGCAGTTACACCGGGCGGGACACTGAAGCTTTCTTT
TRBJ2-7 | TRBV12-3/TRBV12-4 | TRBD1 | few | CASSLGRTGVYYEQYF | TGTGCCAGCAGTTTAGGCCGGACAGGGGTTTATTACGAGCAGTACTTC
TRBJ2-1 | TRBV18 | . | . | CASSPGRHLSYNEQFF | TGTGCCAGCTCACCAGGTCGGCACCTCTCCTACAATGAGCAGTTCTTC
TRBJ2-1 | TRBV28 | . | . | CATGEHTAYNEQFF | TGTGCCACAGGGGAGCACACCGCCTACAATGAGCAGTTCTTC
TRBJ1-4 | TRBV5-1 | . | many | CASRQGKVNEKLFF | TGCGCCAGCAGGCAGGGGAAGGTTAATGAAAAACTGTTTTTT